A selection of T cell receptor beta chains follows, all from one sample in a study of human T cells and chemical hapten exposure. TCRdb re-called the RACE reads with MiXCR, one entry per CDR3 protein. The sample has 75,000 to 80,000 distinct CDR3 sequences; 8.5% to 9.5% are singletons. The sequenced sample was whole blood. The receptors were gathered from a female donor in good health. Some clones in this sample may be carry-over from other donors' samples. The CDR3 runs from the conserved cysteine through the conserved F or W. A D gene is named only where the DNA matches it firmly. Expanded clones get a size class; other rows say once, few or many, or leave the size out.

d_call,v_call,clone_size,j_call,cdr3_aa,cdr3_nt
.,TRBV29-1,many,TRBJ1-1,CSAVRRNTEAFF,TGCAGCGCGGTCAGGAGGAACACTGAAGCTTTCTTT
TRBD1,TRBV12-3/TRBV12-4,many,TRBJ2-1,CASSPRGLHEQFF,TGTGCCAGCAGTCCAAGGGGGCTGCATGAGCAGTTCTTC
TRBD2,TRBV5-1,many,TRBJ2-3,CASSSVLAGHRTDTQYF,TGCGCCAGCAGCTCGGTACTAGCGGGGCACCGCACAGATACGCAGTATTTT
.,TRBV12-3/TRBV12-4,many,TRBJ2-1,CASSLNGQGRNEQFF,TGTGCCAGCAGTTTAAACGGGCAGGGAAGGAATGAGCAGTTCTTC
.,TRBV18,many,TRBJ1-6,CASSPLHEVGSPLHF,TGTGCCAGCTCACCCCTGCATGAGGTTGGTTCACCCCTCCACTTT
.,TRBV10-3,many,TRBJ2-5,CAISESRVQYF,TGTGCCATCAGTGAGTCGAGGGTCCAGTACTTC
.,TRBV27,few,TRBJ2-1,CAPGRERLGEQFF,TGTGCCCCTGGGCGCGAGCGTCTTGGTGAGCAGTTCTTC
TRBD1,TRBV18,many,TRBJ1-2,CASSPRQGDYGYTF,TGTGCCAGCTCACCCAGACAGGGAGACTATGGCTACACCTTC
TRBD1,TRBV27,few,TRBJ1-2,CASYTRDRVDERDGYTF,TGTGCCAGCTATACCAGGGACAGGGTTGATGAAAGAGATGGCTACACCTTC
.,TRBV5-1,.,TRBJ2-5,CASSLQSVQETQYF,TGCGCCAGCAGCTTGCAATCCGTCCAAGAGACCCAGTACTTC
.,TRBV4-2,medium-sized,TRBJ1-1,CASSQRDSESAEAFF,TGTGCCAGCAGCCAGAGGGACTCCGAGAGTGCTGAAGCTTTCTTT
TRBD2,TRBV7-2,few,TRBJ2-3,CASRRGLAGPPGTDTQYF,TGTGCCAGCAGAAGGGGACTAGCGGGCCCCCCGGGCACAGATACGCAGTATTTT
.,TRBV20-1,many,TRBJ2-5,CSARPRYGLLETQYF,TGCAGTGCCAGACCCCGATACGGGCTCCTGGAGACCCAGTACTTC
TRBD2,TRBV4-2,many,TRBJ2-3,CASSQGTSGGADPDTQYF,TGTGCCAGCAGCCAAGGGACTAGCGGGGGGGCCGACCCAGATACGCAGTATTTT
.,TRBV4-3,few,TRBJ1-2,CASSQDLGENYGYTF,TGCGCCAGCAGCCAAGATCTAGGGGAGAACTATGGCTACACCTTC
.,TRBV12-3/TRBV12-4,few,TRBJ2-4,CASSLRWGFGSKNIQYF,TGTGCCAGCAGTTTAAGGTGGGGGTTTGGGTCCAAAAACATTCAGTACTTC
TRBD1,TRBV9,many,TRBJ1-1,CASSASGGFTEAFF,TGTGCCAGCAGTGCGTCAGGGGGCTTCACTGAAGCTTTCTTT
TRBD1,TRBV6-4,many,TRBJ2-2,CASSDSRDRDTGELFF,TGTGCCAGCAGTGACTCGCGAGACAGGGACACCGGGGAGCTGTTTTTT
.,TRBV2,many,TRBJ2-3,CASSVGRSWAISTDTQYF,TGTGCCAGCAGTGTGGGCAGGTCCTGGGCAATAAGCACAGATACGCAGTATTTT
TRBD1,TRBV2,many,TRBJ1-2,CARSEGARSYGYTF,TGTGCCAGGAGTGAGGGGGCTAGGTCTTATGGCTACACCTTC
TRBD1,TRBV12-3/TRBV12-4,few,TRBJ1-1,CASSPSTGIVGSFF,TGTGCCAGCAGTCCTTCGACAGGGATCGTTGGATCTTTCTTT